This TCR beta chain was found in a study of vaccination effects on CD4 cells after COVID-19. TCRdb keeps only in-frame clones here, not all; method: immunoSEQ multiplex PCR. The profile covers roughly 71,000 clones, with 76% appearing a single time and around 0.95% taken by the ten largest. A note on this clone: Its target is not known.

Under the ViraFEST assay, PBMC were stimulated with viral peptide pools so that antigen-specific CD4+ T cells expanded. Sequencing was performed afterwards. Culturing for 10 to 11 days preceded CD4+ T cell isolation. Each person got two doses of an mRNA SARS-CoV-2 vaccine, BNT162b2 or mRNA-1273. Every well got over 1.5 million PBMC, which were grown with 10 IU/ml IL-2 and about 10 ug/ml peptides. CDR1 and CDR2 (germline): SGHDT, YYEEEE. Trimming cost V 5 bases and J 1 base; bases outside gene matches: 2. The CDR3 totals 14 residues. This sequence was found in a human donor who received a COVID-19 vaccine. Sequencing was performed on CD4+ T cells from PBMCs cultured with HCoV-OC43 spike peptides, taken after COVID-19 vaccination. The subset denotes: HCoV-OC43 spike overlapping peptide pool stimulation. The chain links TRBV5-6 to TRBJ1-5; TRBD1 aligns across 8 bases. CDR3 sequence reads: CASSRQGSNQPQHF. The CDR3 DNA is TGTGCCAGCAGTAGACAGGGGAGCAATCAGCCCCAGCATTTT.